This is a list of T cell receptor beta chains from one sample in a study of T-cell reconstitution after alpha-beta-depleted transplantation in children. One entry per CDR3 protein results from TCRdb running MiXCR on the PCR reads. The sample comprises hundreds of thousands of distinct CDR3 sequences, about a sixth of which are singletons, and 25% to 35% rests with the top ten. Sequenced material: PBMCs, mostly from graft donor cells, taken 360 days after TCRalphabeta/CD19-depleted stem cell transplant. The receptors shown here come from a boy younger than two who had a stem cell transplant for Wiskott-Aldrich syndrome, so the T cells may come from the graft donor. Both conserved end residues are part of each CDR3. D genes are given only for firm matches. For some rows the clone size is stated as once, few or many, or as a class when expanded; others skip it.

d_gene: TRBD1
abundance: -
len: 15
v_gene: TRBV12-3/TRBV12-4
j_gene: TRBJ2-2
CDR3nt: TGTGCCAGCAGCGGGGACAGTAAGAACACCGGGGAGCTGTTTTTT
CDR3aa: CASSGDSKNTGELFF

d_gene: TRBD2
abundance: many
len: 13
v_gene: TRBV29-1
j_gene: TRBJ2-7
CDR3nt: TGCAGCGTTGTTAGCGGGAGTACCTACGAGCAGTACTTC
CDR3aa: CSVVSGSTYEQYF

d_gene: -
abundance: many
len: 14
v_gene: TRBV5-1
j_gene: TRBJ2-3
CDR3nt: TGCGCCAGCAGTAAAGGGGGGGTTACAGATACGCAGTATTTT
CDR3aa: CASSKGGVTDTQYF

d_gene: TRBD1
abundance: few
len: 15
v_gene: TRBV7-2
j_gene: TRBJ2-7
CDR3nt: TGTGCCAGCAGCCGGTGGACAGGGCCCTCCTACGAGCAGTACTTC
CDR3aa: CASSRWTGPSYEQYF

d_gene: -
abundance: few
len: 16
v_gene: TRBV7-2
j_gene: TRBJ2-1
CDR3nt: TGTGCCAGCAGCTTACTCGGCGGGGTCCTGCTGGGGGAGCAGTTCTTC
CDR3aa: CASSLLGGVLLGEQFF

d_gene: -
abundance: few
len: 17
v_gene: TRBV21-1
j_gene: TRBJ1-2
CDR3nt: TGTGCCAGCAGCAAAGGGACAGGTCCCTCAGGGGACTATGGCTACACCTTC
CDR3aa: CASSKGTGPSGDYGYTF

d_gene: TRBD1
abundance: many
len: 16
v_gene: TRBV7-2
j_gene: TRBJ2-1
CDR3nt: TGTGCCAGCAGCTTAGCTGGGACAGGAACCCCAATGAAGCAGTTCTTC
CDR3aa: CASSLAGTGTPMKQFF

d_gene: -
abundance: -
len: 16
v_gene: TRBV4-1
j_gene: TRBJ2-4
CDR3nt: TGCGCCAGCAGCCAACAGGGGACGTTAGCCAAAAACATTCAGTACTTC
CDR3aa: CASSQQGTLAKNIQYF

d_gene: -
abundance: few
len: 14
v_gene: TRBV6-5
j_gene: TRBJ2-1
CDR3nt: TGTGCCAGCAGTTTAAAGTTTACCTACAATGAGCAGTTCTTC
CDR3aa: CASSLKFTYNEQFF

d_gene: -
abundance: -
len: 11
v_gene: TRBV29-1
j_gene: TRBJ2-7
CDR3nt: TGCAGCGTTCAGGAGTCCTACGAGCAGTACTTC
CDR3aa: CSVQESYEQYF

d_gene: TRBD1
abundance: -
len: 14
v_gene: TRBV5-1
j_gene: TRBJ2-7
CDR3nt: TGCGCCAGCAGCCCTAGACAGGGGTGGTACGAGCAGTACTTC
CDR3aa: CASSPRQGWYEQYF

d_gene: -
abundance: once
len: 18
v_gene: TRBV27
j_gene: TRBJ2-2
CDR3nt: TGTGCCAGCAGTTTAAAGTCACAGCTCAGGGGTTTGAACGGGGAGCTGTTTTTT
CDR3aa: CASSLKSQLRGLNGELFF

d_gene: -
abundance: few
len: 12
v_gene: TRBV7-9
j_gene: TRBJ2-5
CDR3nt: TGTGCCAGCAGCCCCCATTTGGGGACCCAGTACTTC
CDR3aa: CASSPHLGTQYF

d_gene: TRBD2
abundance: -
len: 19
v_gene: TRBV4-3
j_gene: TRBJ2-1
CDR3nt: TGCGCCAGCAGCCAAGTCCTTAGCGGGGGTCACAACTCCTACAATGAGCAGTTCTTC
CDR3aa: CASSQVLSGGHNSYNEQFF

d_gene: TRBD1
abundance: few
len: 14
v_gene: TRBV20-1
j_gene: TRBJ2-7
CDR3nt: TGCAGTGCTTCAACGACAGGGGCTTTCTACGAGCAGTACTTC
CDR3aa: CSASTTGAFYEQYF

d_gene: -
abundance: -
len: 14
v_gene: TRBV5-1
j_gene: TRBJ1-4
CDR3nt: TGCGCCAGCAGCTTGGTGCTTAACGGAGAAAAACTGTTTTTT
CDR3aa: CASSLVLNGEKLFF

d_gene: -
abundance: few
len: 14
v_gene: TRBV4-1
j_gene: TRBJ1-2
CDR3nt: TGCGCCAGCAGCCAAGGGGGCAGACACTATGGCTACACCTTC
CDR3aa: CASSQGGRHYGYTF

d_gene: TRBD1
abundance: -
len: 16
v_gene: TRBV20-1
j_gene: TRBJ2-7
CDR3nt: TGCAGTGCTTTTCCACTACCGACAGGGTTTTCCTACGAGCAGTACTTC
CDR3aa: CSAFPLPTGFSYEQYF

d_gene: -
abundance: few
len: 12
v_gene: TRBV20-1
j_gene: TRBJ2-1
CDR3nt: TGCAGTGGACAGAGCTCCTACAATGAGCAGTTCTTC
CDR3aa: CSGQSSYNEQFF

d_gene: -
abundance: few
len: 14
v_gene: TRBV27
j_gene: TRBJ1-2
CDR3nt: TGTGCCAGCAGTTGGTCCTCGAGGAACTATGGCTACACCTTC
CDR3aa: CASSWSSRNYGYTF

d_gene: -
abundance: few
len: 15
v_gene: TRBV4-2
j_gene: TRBJ2-7
CDR3nt: TGTGCCAGCAGCCAAGTGTCCGGGATTCCCTACGAGCAGTACTTC
CDR3aa: CASSQVSGIPYEQYF

d_gene: TRBD1
abundance: few
len: 14
v_gene: TRBV2
j_gene: TRBJ2-7
CDR3nt: TGTGCCAGCCCGTCCGGGACAGGAGTAAACGAGCAGTACTTC
CDR3aa: CASPSGTGVNEQYF

d_gene: -
abundance: -
len: 21
v_gene: TRBV2
j_gene: TRBJ1-5
CDR3nt: TGTGCCAGCAGTGTTATTTTCCGGGTCTCCGGCCAAGGGGATAGCAATCAGCCCCAGCATTTT
CDR3aa: CASSVIFRVSGQGDSNQPQHF

d_gene: -
abundance: few
len: 12
v_gene: TRBV3-1
j_gene: TRBJ2-7
CDR3nt: TGTGCCAGCGCGGGGAGCTCCTACGAGCAGTACTTC
CDR3aa: CASAGSSYEQYF

d_gene: -
abundance: few
len: 15
v_gene: TRBV7-9
j_gene: TRBJ1-2
CDR3nt: TGTGCCAGCAGCCCCAAATTGGGAGGAAACTATGGCTACACCTTC
CDR3aa: CASSPKLGGNYGYTF

d_gene: -
abundance: few
len: 16
v_gene: TRBV5-1
j_gene: TRBJ2-7
CDR3nt: TGCGCCAGCAGCTTGGTACATCCTGCAGGGCCCTACGAGCAGTACTTC
CDR3aa: CASSLVHPAGPYEQYF

d_gene: -
abundance: -
len: 13
v_gene: TRBV2
j_gene: TRBJ2-1
CDR3nt: TGTGCCAGCAGTGATGAAAGGGGCAATGAGCAGTTCTTC
CDR3aa: CASSDERGNEQFF

d_gene: -
abundance: few
len: 12
v_gene: TRBV30
j_gene: TRBJ2-5
CDR3nt: TGTGCCTGGAGTTACCGGGGAGAGACCCAGTACTTC
CDR3aa: CAWSYRGETQYF

d_gene: -
abundance: few
len: 16
v_gene: TRBV5-1
j_gene: TRBJ1-4
CDR3nt: TGCGCCAGCAGCTTGAATCTGGTCGTACCCCCTGAAAAACTGTTTTTT
CDR3aa: CASSLNLVVPPEKLFF

d_gene: -
abundance: few
len: 11
v_gene: TRBV29-1
j_gene: TRBJ2-7
CDR3nt: TGCAGCGTCAAGGGGGGCTACGAGCAGTACTTC
CDR3aa: CSVKGGYEQYF

d_gene: -
abundance: -
len: 12
v_gene: TRBV6-1
j_gene: TRBJ2-1
CDR3nt: TGTGCCAGCACCCACAAACCCAGAGAGCAGTTCTTC
CDR3aa: CASTHKPREQFF

d_gene: TRBD1
abundance: -
len: 17
v_gene: TRBV5-1
j_gene: TRBJ2-5
CDR3nt: TGCGCCAGCAGCTTGTCCAGGTCGACAGGGGGGCAAGAGACCCAGTACTTC
CDR3aa: CASSLSRSTGGQETQYF

d_gene: -
abundance: -
len: 15
v_gene: TRBV3-1
j_gene: TRBJ2-3
CDR3nt: TGTGCCAGCAGCCAAGAACTTATCCGCGCAGATACGCAGTATTTT
CDR3aa: CASSQELIRADTQYF

d_gene: -
abundance: few
len: 14
v_gene: TRBV7-2
j_gene: TRBJ2-2
CDR3nt: TGTGCCAGCAGCTTAGGCAGGGGATCCGGGGAGCTGTTTTTT
CDR3aa: CASSLGRGSGELFF

d_gene: -
abundance: few
len: 15
v_gene: TRBV2
j_gene: TRBJ2-2
CDR3nt: TGTGCCAGCAGTGAAGGCAGATCTAACACCGGGGAGCTGTTTTTT
CDR3aa: CASSEGRSNTGELFF

d_gene: -
abundance: few
len: 13
v_gene: TRBV30
j_gene: TRBJ2-7
CDR3nt: TGTGCCTGGAGAGGCGGGTATGGAGGCGAGCAGTACTTC
CDR3aa: CAWRGGYGGEQYF

d_gene: -
abundance: -
len: 14
v_gene: TRBV5-1
j_gene: TRBJ2-5
CDR3nt: TGCGCCAGCAGATTAAGGCGTTTGACGGAGACCCAGTACTTC
CDR3aa: CASRLRRLTETQYF

d_gene: -
abundance: -
len: 15
v_gene: TRBV5-6
j_gene: TRBJ2-6
CDR3nt: TGTGCCAGCAGCTTGGAAGGGGCCGGGGCCAACGTCCTGACTTTC
CDR3aa: CASSLEGAGANVLTF

d_gene: -
abundance: once
len: 15
v_gene: TRBV5-6
j_gene: TRBJ1-1
CDR3nt: TGTGCCAGCAGCTTGGTCTCTCCGGCGAACACTGAAGCTTTCTTT
CDR3aa: CASSLVSPANTEAFF

d_gene: -
abundance: -
len: 15
v_gene: TRBV18
j_gene: TRBJ2-1
CDR3nt: TGTGCCAGCTCACCGCGACCGGGGGAGTACAATGAGCAGTTCTTC
CDR3aa: CASSPRPGEYNEQFF

d_gene: TRBD2
abundance: few
len: 19
v_gene: TRBV12-3/TRBV12-4
j_gene: TRBJ2-2
CDR3nt: TGTGCCAGCAGTTTGTGTCTAGCGGGGCTAAGGTCGGACACCGGGGAGCTGTTTTTT
CDR3aa: CASSLCLAGLRSDTGELFF

d_gene: TRBD2
abundance: -
len: 16
v_gene: TRBV13
j_gene: TRBJ2-3
CDR3nt: TGTGCCAGCAGAGGCGGGAGGGCCCTCAGCACAGATACGCAGTATTTT
CDR3aa: CASRGGRALSTDTQYF

d_gene: TRBD2
abundance: -
len: 12
v_gene: TRBV5-6
j_gene: TRBJ2-1
CDR3nt: TGTGCCAGCGGGAGGGAATACAATGAGCAGTTCTTC
CDR3aa: CASGREYNEQFF

d_gene: -
abundance: -
len: 13
v_gene: TRBV5-1
j_gene: TRBJ2-2
CDR3nt: TGCGCCAGCAGATGGCAGCCCACCGGGGAGCTGTTTTTT
CDR3aa: CASRWQPTGELFF

d_gene: TRBD2
abundance: -
len: 17
v_gene: TRBV4-2
j_gene: TRBJ2-5
CDR3nt: TGTGCCAGCAGCCAAGATGGGGGAGGGACTAGCTCAGAGACCCAGTACTTC
CDR3aa: CASSQDGGGTSSETQYF